A single sample gave rise to the 14 T cell receptor beta chains below, sequenced in a study of control samples from healthy donors and cancer patients. The repertoire was sequenced with immunoSEQ multiplex PCR; TCRdb's copy has only in-frame clones and lacks some. The repertoire holds over 100,000 clones, with approximately 90% as singletons. The sequencing sample was made of blood. The receptors shown here come from a woman aged 45-65 years in good health.

This clone was counted a single time. The chain carries TRBV29-1 and TRBJ2-3, with TRBD1 matching over 9 bases. This CDR3 has 13 amino acids. Germline V gene sequence: CDR1 SQVTM, CDR2 ANQGSEA. With 6 bases clipped from V and 6 bases from J, the junction kept 7 bases outside the gene matches. The CDR3, as DNA: TGCAGCGTAGGACAGGGGCCGGGGGATACGCAGTATTTT. Protein product: CSVGQGPGDTQYF.

The count of this clone is one. The V call is TRBV15, the J call TRBJ2-5, with 8 bases that match TRBD2. CDR3 length: 19 amino acids. Germline V gives CDR1 LNHNV, CDR2 YYDKDF (reference sequence). V shed 5 bases and J 2 bases; nucleotides not matched to a gene: 19. CDR3 protein: CATSEQLAGIIGVQETQYF. The CDR3 nucleotides are TGTGCCACCAGCGAGCAGCTAGCGGGCATCATCGGAGTACAAGAGACCCAGTACTTC.

The chain is built from TRBV18 and TRBJ2-7, with 9 positions matching TRBD1. V lost 2 bases and J lost 4; bases outside the gene matches: 6. CDR1 is KGHSH and CDR2 is LQKENI in the germline V gene. The CDR3 runs 15 residues. The CDR3 reads CASSPSGTGTYEQYV. The DNA of the CDR3 is TGTGCCAGCTCACCATCCGGGACAGGGACTTACGAGCAGTACGTC.

A single count supports this clone. The chain employs TRBV5-8 and TRBJ2-1; D remains ambiguous. This CDR3 contains 12 residues. V was trimmed by 4 bases and J by 5 bases, leaving 7 bases between them. Germline-derived CDR1 and CDR2 are SGHTS and YDEGEE. CDR3 nucleotide sequence: TGTGCCAGCAGCCTCTATAACAATGAGCAGTTCTTC. Translated, it gives CASSLYNNEQFF.

The chain employs TRBV12-3 or TRBV12-4 and TRBJ2-1; a possible D gene is TRBD2 (5 bases). The V end was cut by 6 bases, the J end by 9 bases, with 12 bases between. The CDR3 extends over 12 amino acids. The CDR3 nucleotides are TGTGCCAGCAGCCTCGGACTTTTTGAGCAGTTCTTC. Translation: CASSLGLFEQFF.

The chain carries TRBV6-5 and TRBJ1-4, with D unresolved. V lost 5 bases and J lost 7, with 14 bases in between. Germline V gives CDR1 MNHEY, CDR2 SVGAGI. The CDR3 runs 14 residues. The DNA for the CDR3 is TGTGCCAGCAGTCCCGGGCAGTTTGTTGAAAAACTGTTTTTT. Amino acid sequence: CASSPGQFVEKLFF.

The rearrangement joins TRBV5-1 to TRBJ2-1; unclear D gene. CDR3 size: 14 residues. Trimming removed 0 bases at V and 5 bases at J, with 9 bases between. Germline V CDR1 and CDR2: SGHRS, YFSETQ. The CDR3 DNA follows: TGCGCCAGCAGCTTGGGAGACGAACACAATGAGCAGTTCTTC. Protein sequence: CASSLGDEHNEQFF.

The rearrangement links TRBV5-1 to TRBJ2-3; tentative D call: TRBD2 (6 bases). The germline V gene has CDR1 SGHRS and CDR2 YFSETQ. The CDR3 runs 16 residues. The V end was cut by 4 bases, the J end by 0 bases, with 15 bases between. The chain's CDR3 is CASSKRLAASTDTQYF. The CDR3 DNA is TGCGCCAGCAGCAAGCGATTAGCGGCTAGCACAGATACGCAGTATTTT.

The CDR3 protein is CASRNRDRRRNTIYF. DNA for the CDR3: TGTGCCAGCAGAAACAGGGACAGAAGGAGAAACACCATATATTTT. This sequence joins TRBV6-6 and TRBJ1-3, with 7 bases that match TRBD1. V lost 6 bases and J lost 5; bases outside the gene matches: 10. The CDR3 has 15 residues. The V gene's germline CDR1 is MNHNY and CDR2 SVGAGI (reference sequence).

A remark on this clone: At one boundary the junction diverges from the germline segment, which might be a read error. The chain employs TRBV3-1 (or the pseudogene TRBV3-2) and TRBJ2-1, with 10 bases fitting TRBD2. This CDR3 comprises 15 residues. CDR1 LGHDT and CDR2 YNNKEL come from the germline V gene (reference sequence). CDR3 region: CASSQGSSGSASCLF. The CDR3 nucleotides are TGTGCCAGCAGCCAAGGATCTAGCGGGAGCGCCTCTTGTCTCTTC.

This clone was recorded once. The CDR3 is CASPGVTGELFF. The CDR3 DNA reads as TGTGCCAGTCCTGGGGTAACCGGGGAGCTGTTTTTT. The chain combines TRBV5-4 with TRBJ2-2; D call uncertain. The CDR3 has 12 residues. In germline, CDR1 is SGHNT, CDR2 YYREEE (reference sequence). Trimming pared 8 bases from V and 5 bases from J, leaving 10 bases between.

The rearrangement joins TRBV12-3 or TRBV12-4 to TRBJ2-2; D is undetermined. CDR3 length equals 11 residues. The germline V and J ends were trimmed by 7 bases and 5 bases, with 5 bases remaining between them. The CDR3 sequence is CASTYTGELFF. In DNA form, the CDR3 reads TGTGCCAGCACCTATACCGGGGAGCTGTTTTTT.

This sequence joins TRBV19 and TRBJ2-2; 10 positions match TRBD1. The CDR3 consists of 15 residues. The J segment lost 6 bases and the V segment lost 6 bases, leaving 7 bases of the junction unmatched. Germline V gene data show CDR1 as LNHDA and CDR2 as SQIVND (reference sequence). CDR3 in DNA: TGTGCCAGTAGCTCGACCGGGACAGGGGCCGGGGAGCTGTTTTTT. Translated: CASSSTGTGAGELFF.

CDR3 DNA: TGTGCCAGCTTTGGGGGCCAGTACATTCAGTACTTC. It is translated as CASFGGQYIQYF. This rearrangement joins TRBV2 to TRBJ2-4, with D maybe TRBD1 (6 bases). The ends were cut back, 8 bases at V and 8 bases at J, with 13 bases in the middle. The length of the CDR3 is 12 residues. The germline CDR1 and CDR2 sequences are SNHLY and FYNNEI.